The 10 T cell receptor beta chains below come from one sample, sequenced in a study of cytomegalovirus exposure and HLA in healthy donors. Data came from immunoSEQ multiplex PCR; TCRdb stores just in-frame clones and leaves some out. Here the sample spans about 200,000 clones, about 81% being singletons. The sample comprised PBMCs. The origin of the receptors is a woman aged 30 to 39 in good health and CMV-seronegative.

The chain joins TRBV18 to TRBJ2-2; D gene uncertain. Trimming shortened V by 2 bases and J by 4 bases, and 17 bases separated the two germline ends. CDR1 and CDR2 (germline): KGHSH, LQKENI. The CDR3 runs to 17 residues. The CDR3 region has the DNA TGTGCCAGCTCACCATTTCAACCTCTAAGTGGCACCGGGGAGCTGTTTTTT. Translating it yields CASSPFQPLSGTGELFF.

The J gene is TRBJ1-2, the V gene TRBV5-4; D remains unclear. V dropped 5 bases and J dropped 8 bases, with 16 bases sitting between them. The CDR3 loop spans 13 amino acids. Germline lookup yields CDR1 SGHNT and CDR2 YYREEE (reference sequence). This CDR3 reads CASRVGGLDGYTF. Written as DNA, the CDR3 is TGTGCCAGCAGGGTGGGAGGGCTCGACGGCTACACCTTC.

The V and J genes are TRBV11-2 and TRBJ2-7, with D possibly TRBD2 on 6 matching bases. The CDR3 sequence is 10 residues long. Germline CDR1 SGHAT, CDR2 FQNNGV. V lost 8 bases and J 8 bases, leaving 10 bases between the germline ends. CDR3 sequence (DNA): TGTGCCAGCGGTGGGAGGCAGCAGTACTTC. As protein: CASGGRQQYF.

This clone has a handful of counts. In DNA form, the CDR3 reads TGTGCCAGCAGCGTAGAGGGGGCTGGAAACACCATATATTTT. Encoded protein: CASSVEGAGNTIYF. This chain uses TRBV9 with TRBJ1-3; D possibly corresponds to TRBD1 (6 bases). CDR1 and CDR2 from the germline V gene are SGDLS and YYNGEE. The V end lost 0 bases, the J end lost 2 bases, and 6 bases lay between the germline ends. The CDR3 has 14 residues. The full variable domain, rest sourced from reference TRBV9 and TRBJ1-3, is DSGVTQTPKHLITATGQRVTLRCSPRSGDLSVYWYQQSLDQGLQFLIQYYNGEERAKGNILERFSAQQFPDLHSELNLSSLELGDSALYFCASSVEGAGNTIYFGEGSWLTVV.

This clone appeared many times. The chain employs TRBV15 and TRBJ1-5; no clear D gene. The germline gives CDR1 LNHNV, CDR2 YYDKDF (reference sequence). V dropped 0 bases and J dropped 0 bases, with 6 bases sitting between them. The CDR3 length is 15 residues. CDR3 region: CATSRDPGSNQPQHF. CDR3 bases: TGTGCCACCAGCAGAGACCCAGGTAGCAATCAGCCCCAGCATTTT.

Only one count was recorded for this clone. This chain connects TRBV6-6 to TRBJ2-3; TRBD2 matches 8 bases. This CDR3 is built from 16 residues. Germline lookup yields CDR1 MNHNY and CDR2 SVGAGI (reference sequence). Trimming cost V 0 bases and J 0 bases; bases outside gene matches: 2. DNA of the CDR3: TGTGCCAGCAGTTACTCCCGGGAGGGAAGCACAGATACGCAGTATTTT. Its protein is CASSYSREGSTDTQYF.

The chain couples TRBV6-5 to TRBJ1-3; D not certain. Germline V gene sequence: CDR1 MNHEY, CDR2 SVGAGI. This CDR3 spans 15 amino acids. The germline V and J ends were trimmed by 0 bases and 0 bases, with 6 bases remaining between them. The CDR3 nucleotides are TGTGCCAGCAGTTACTCGGGCCACTCTGGAAACACCATATATTTT. It specifies CASSYSGHSGNTIYF.

This clone was found a few times. The chain combines TRBV18 with TRBJ1-5; 11 bases align to TRBD1. V gave up 10 bases and J gave up 5 bases; unmatched junction bases: 4. CDR1 is KGHSH and CDR2 is LQKENI in the germline V gene. This CDR3 comprises 13 residues. The CDR3 nucleotides read TGTGCCACGGGGACAGGGGGGGATCAGCCCCAGCATTTT. Encoded protein: CATGTGGDQPQHF. The full variable domain, rest sourced from reference TRBV18 and TRBJ1-5, is NAGVMQNPRHLVRRRGQEARLRCSPMKGHSHVYWYRQLPEEGLKFMVYLQKENIIDESGMPKERFSAEFPKEGPSILRIQQVVRGDSAAYFCATGTGGDQPQHFGDGTRLSIL.

The table lists this clone with a few counts. The chain recombines TRBV9 with TRBJ1-6; 8 nucleotides align to TRBD1. Germline values: CDR1 SGDLS, CDR2 YYNGEE. The CDR3 extends over 16 amino acids. The J segment lost 7 bases and the V segment lost 3 bases, leaving 9 bases of the junction unmatched. The CDR3 nucleotides read TGTGCCAGCAGCGGGACAGGGAACGGCTGGAATTCACCCCTCCACTTT. Translated: CASSGTGNGWNSPLHF.

DNA for the CDR3: TGTGCCTGGAGTGACGGGACAGGGGGCTACAATGAGCAGTTCTTC. The encoded protein is CAWSDGTGGYNEQFF. J is TRBJ2-1 and V is TRBV30; 11 bases fit TRBD1. V lost 1 base and J lost 3; bases outside the gene matches: 2. This CDR3 is 15 amino acids long. The V gene's germline CDR1 is GTSNPN and CDR2 SVGIG (reference sequence).